The rows below give T cell receptor beta chains drawn from one sample of a study of vaccination and CD4 T cells after COVID-19. For these receptors, no antigen is known. MiXCR was run by TCRdb on the PCR reads, yielding one entry per CDR3 protein. This sample has some 21,000 distinct CDR3 sequences, with 38% found just once. The sample consisted of cultured CD4+ T cells from blood. The receptors were gathered from a human donor with COVID-19. Each CDR3 is given with its conserved first and last residue. A D gene is named only where the DNA matches it firmly. Clone size appears in some rows only: once, few, many, or a class for an expanded clone.

J gene,D gene,clone size,V gene,CDR3 protein,CDR3 DNA
TRBJ1-6,.,.,TRBV6-5,CASSYRGVTSYNSPLHF,TGTGCCAGCAGTTACCGGGGGGTGACCTCCTATAATTCACCCCTCCACTTT
TRBJ2-1,.,.,TRBV27,CATTTNYNEQFF,TGTGCCACCACCACAAACTACAATGAGCAGTTCTTC
TRBJ1-1,TRBD1,.,TRBV2,CASSESGGSTEAFF,TGTGCCAGCAGTGAATCAGGGGGGTCCACTGAAGCTTTCTTT
TRBJ1-1,TRBD1,few,TRBV10-3,CAIKGQENTEAFF,TGTGCCATCAAGGGACAGGAGAACACTGAAGCTTTCTTT
TRBJ1-5,TRBD1,few,TRBV28,CASWPGTGGPSQPQHF,TGTGCCAGCTGGCCCGGGACAGGGGGACCCAGTCAGCCCCAGCATTTT
TRBJ2-3,.,medium-sized,TRBV21-1,CASRDRDTQYF,TGTGCCAGCAGGGACAGGGATACGCAGTATTTT
TRBJ2-3,TRBD1,.,TRBV6-1,CASEPRQGTDTQYF,TGTGCCAGCGAGCCTAGACAGGGTACAGATACGCAGTATTTT
TRBJ1-3,TRBD1,few,TRBV18,CASSPGQGISGNTIYF,TGTGCCAGCTCCCCGGGACAGGGGATCTCTGGAAACACCATATATTTT
TRBJ1-3,.,.,TRBV20-1,CSASGGAVSGNTIYF,TGCAGTGCTAGTGGGGGGGCCGTCTCTGGAAACACCATATATTTT
TRBJ1-6,.,.,TRBV6-1,CASSGDTRGHSPLHF,TGTGCCAGCAGTGGGGACACAAGAGGGCATTCACCCCTCCACTTT
TRBJ1-1,TRBD1,.,TRBV25-1,CASSEPGGGGRVRAFF,TGTGCCAGCAGTGAGCCAGGGGGGGGCGGGCGAGTGAGAGCTTTCTTT
TRBJ2-3,.,few,TRBV5-1,CASSSLPGSSTDTQYF,TGCGCCAGCAGCTCGTTGCCTGGGTCTAGCACAGATACGCAGTATTTT
TRBJ2-3,TRBD2,.,TRBV4-2,CASSPVTAGTGDTQYF,TGTGCCAGCAGCCCCGTTACAGCGGGGACCGGAGATACGCAGTATTTT
TRBJ1-4,TRBD1,.,TRBV19,CASSLGQGGVNEKLFF,TGTGCCAGTAGTCTTGGACAGGGAGGGGTCAATGAAAAACTGTTTTTT
TRBJ1-3,.,.,TRBV20-1,CSAPSSGNTIYF,TGCAGTGCTCCGAGCTCTGGAAACACCATATATTTT
TRBJ2-5,.,.,TRBV15,CATSRGGQGETQYF,TGTGCCACCAGCAGAGGGGGGCAAGGGGAGACCCAGTACTTC
TRBJ1-2,.,few,TRBV11-2,CASSLTRGPYGYTF,TGTGCCAGCAGCTTAACTAGGGGCCCCTATGGCTACACCTTC
TRBJ2-2,.,.,TRBV7-2,CASRDRLAGELFF,TGTGCCAGCAGGGATAGGTTAGCCGGGGAGCTGTTTTTT
TRBJ2-3,.,few,TRBV11-3,CASSAKGQKRRTDTQYF,TGTGCCAGCAGCGCCAAAGGGCAAAAACGGCGCACAGATACGCAGTATTTT
TRBJ2-7,.,few,TRBV25-1,CASRAGTAAYEQYF,TGTGCCAGCAGGGCCGGAACAGCCGCCTACGAGCAGTACTTC
TRBJ2-1,.,.,TRBV7-8,CASSLARSRISNEQFF,TGTGCCAGCAGCTTAGCCAGGTCGAGGATCTCCAATGAGCAGTTCTTC
TRBJ2-5,.,few,TRBV6-1,CASSVIGGETQYF,TGTGCCAGCAGTGTCATAGGAGGAGAGACCCAGTACTTC
TRBJ1-6,.,few,TRBV20-1,CSAREGATRTFSPLHF,TGCAGTGCTAGAGAGGGTGCGACACGAACCTTTTCACCCCTCCACTTT
TRBJ2-5,TRBD1,few,TRBV7-8,CASSPWTGSLETQYF,TGTGCCAGCAGCCCTTGGACAGGGAGTTTGGAGACCCAGTACTTC
TRBJ1-3,TRBD1,once,TRBV29-1,CSVSSGTAGNTIYF,TGCAGCGTGAGTTCCGGGACAGCTGGAAACACCATATATTTT
TRBJ2-3,TRBD2,.,TRBV12-3/TRBV12-4,CASSSSGGTDTQYF,TGTGCCAGCAGTTCGAGCGGGGGCACAGATACGCAGTATTTT
TRBJ2-1,.,.,TRBV11-1,CASSLRGLGGQFF,TGTGCCAGCAGCCTCCGGGGGCTAGGGGGGCAGTTCTTC
TRBJ1-1,.,few,TRBV5-4,CASSLVGTNTEAFF,TGTGCCAGCAGCTTGGTGGGAACCAACACTGAAGCTTTCTTT
TRBJ1-1,.,few,TRBV28,CATQTATGTEAFF,TGTGCCACCCAAACGGCGACAGGCACTGAAGCTTTCTTT
TRBJ2-5,.,.,TRBV11-2,CASSYDATGKETQYF,TGTGCCAGCAGCTACGATGCGACAGGAAAAGAGACCCAGTACTTC
TRBJ1-1,.,few,TRBV27,CASSYSGRGTEAFF,TGTGCCAGCAGTTATTCCGGGAGGGGCACTGAAGCTTTCTTT
TRBJ2-5,.,.,TRBV5-6,CASSLFRRETQYF,TGTGCCAGCAGCTTGTTCCGGAGAGAGACCCAGTACTTC
TRBJ2-2,TRBD1,.,TRBV27,CASYPGQGFPGELFF,TGTGCCAGCTATCCGGGACAGGGATTTCCCGGGGAGCTGTTTTTT
TRBJ1-6,.,.,TRBV6-1,CASFNRDLNSPLHF,TGTGCCAGTTTCAACCGGGACCTCAATTCACCCCTCCACTTT
TRBJ2-2,TRBD1,once,TRBV25-1,CASSDPGTANTGELFF,TGTGCCAGCAGTGACCCCGGGACAGCCAACACCGGGGAGCTGTTTTTT
TRBJ2-7,TRBD2,once,TRBV19,CASSTLAGPHEQYF,TGTGCCAGTAGTACACTAGCGGGGCCCCACGAGCAGTACTTC
TRBJ1-5,TRBD1,.,TRBV28,CASIRNRGLSNQPQHF,TGTGCCAGCATAAGAAACAGGGGACTTAGCAATCAGCCCCAGCATTTT